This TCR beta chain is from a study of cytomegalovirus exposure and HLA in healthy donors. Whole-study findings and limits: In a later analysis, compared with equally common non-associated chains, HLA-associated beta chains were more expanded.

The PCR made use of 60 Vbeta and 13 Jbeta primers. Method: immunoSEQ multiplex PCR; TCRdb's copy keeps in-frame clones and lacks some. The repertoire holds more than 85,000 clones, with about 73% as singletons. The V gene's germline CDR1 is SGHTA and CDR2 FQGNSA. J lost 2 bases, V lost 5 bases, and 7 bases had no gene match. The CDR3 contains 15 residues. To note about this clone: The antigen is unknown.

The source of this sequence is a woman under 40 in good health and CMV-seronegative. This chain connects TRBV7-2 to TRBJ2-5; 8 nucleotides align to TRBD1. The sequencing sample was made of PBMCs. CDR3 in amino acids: CASSPTWTGQETQYF. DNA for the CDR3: TGTGCCAGCAGCCCCACCTGGACAGGGCAAGAGACCCAGTACTTC.